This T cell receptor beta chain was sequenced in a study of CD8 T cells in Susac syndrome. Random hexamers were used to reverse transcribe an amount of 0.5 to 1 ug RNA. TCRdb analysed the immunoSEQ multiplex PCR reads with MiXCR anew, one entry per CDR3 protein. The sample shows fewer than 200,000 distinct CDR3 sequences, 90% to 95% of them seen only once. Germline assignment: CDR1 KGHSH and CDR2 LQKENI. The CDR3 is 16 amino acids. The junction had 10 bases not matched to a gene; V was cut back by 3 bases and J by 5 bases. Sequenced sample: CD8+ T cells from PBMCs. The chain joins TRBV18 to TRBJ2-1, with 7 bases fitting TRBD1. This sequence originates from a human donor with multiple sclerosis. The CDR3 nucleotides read TGTGCCAGCTCACCCAATGACAGGGTGGGCGACAATGAGCAGTTCTTC. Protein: CASSPNDRVGDNEQFF.